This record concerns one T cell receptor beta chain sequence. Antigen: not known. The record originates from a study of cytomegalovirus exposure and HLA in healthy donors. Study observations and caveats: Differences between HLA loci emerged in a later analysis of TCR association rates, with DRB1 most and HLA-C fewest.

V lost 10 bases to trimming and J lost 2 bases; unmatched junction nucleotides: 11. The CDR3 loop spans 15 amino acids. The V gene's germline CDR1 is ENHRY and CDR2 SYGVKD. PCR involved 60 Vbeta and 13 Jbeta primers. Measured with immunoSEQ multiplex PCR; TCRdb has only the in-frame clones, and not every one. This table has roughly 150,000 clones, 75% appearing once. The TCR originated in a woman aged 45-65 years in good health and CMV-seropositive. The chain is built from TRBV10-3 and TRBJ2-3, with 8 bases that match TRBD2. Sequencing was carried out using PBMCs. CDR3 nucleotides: TGTGCCACCACCTCGGGGCGGGGGGCCACAGATACGCAGTATTTT. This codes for CATTSGRGATDTQYF.